The clone carrying this T cell receptor (beta chain) was counted between two and nine times. Generation of TCR cDNA used 5'RACE template switching (which added a universal primer site and UMIs). TCRdb reprocessed the 5' RACE reads with MiXCR, giving one entry per CDR3 protein. The sample yields some 400,000 distinct CDR3 sequences, approximately 19% seen once. The entry originates in a study of T cells after yellow fever vaccination. CDR3 size: 13 residues. CDR1 and CDR2 (germline): DFQATT, SNEGSKA (reference sequence). V gave up 5 bases and J gave up 0 bases, with 10 bases separating them. The clonotype originates from a man aged 18 to 29 who received the YFV17D yellow fever vaccine. This chain connects TRBV20-1 to TRBJ1-1; D perhaps matches TRBD1 (5 bases). The sequencing here drew on PBMCs, taken before the yellow fever booster vaccination. The CDR3 sequence is CSASGDLNTEAFF. CDR3 DNA: TGCAGTGCTTCGGGGGATTTGAACACTGAAGCTTTCTTT.